These 24 T cell receptor beta chains were sequenced from one sample in a study of Graves' ophthalmopathy and Graves' hyperthyroidism. The authors amplified TCR beta CDR3 regions from RNA transcripts. Second-round multiplex PCR came after first-round RT-PCR with HTBI primers. TCRdb re-called the multiplex PCR reads through MiXCR, storing one row per CDR3 protein. The table records about 400,000 distinct CDR3 sequences, 15% of them present only once. Sequenced: peripheral blood. The receptors stem from a woman under 30 with stable Graves' hyperthyroidism.

Regarding this clonotype: This may be a read error: a much more frequent sequence differs by one nucleotide. The V gene is TRBV29-1, the J gene TRBJ1-2; 8 bases match TRBD1. The CDR3 length is 14 residues. Germline V gene sequence: CDR1 SQVTM, CDR2 ANQGSEA. The CDR3 here is CSGEIYQGAYGYTF. For the CDR3, the DNA is TGCAGCGGTGAAATCTATCAGGGGGCCTATGGCTACACCTTC.

This clonotype was found a few times. The gene calls are TRBV5-1 and TRBJ2-6; D possibly corresponds to TRBD1 (6 bases). V gave up 4 bases and J gave up 0 bases, with 20 bases separating them. Germline CDR1 and CDR2: SGHRS and YFSETQ. The CDR3 extends over 19 amino acids. CDR3 sequence reads: CASSVQGRATVSGANVLTF. CDR3 bases: TGCGCCAGCAGCGTACAGGGTCGGGCCACCGTCTCTGGGGCCAACGTCCTGACTTTC. The full variable domain, in which reference TRBV5-1 and TRBJ2-6 provide the parts outside the CDR3, is KAGVTQTPRYLIKTRGQQVTLSCSPISGHRSVSWYQQTPGQGLQFLFEYFSETQRNKGNFPGRFSGRQFSNSRSEMNVSTLELGDSALYLCASSVQGRATVSGANVLTFGAGSRLTVL.

This clonotype was recorded many times. The V gene is TRBV6-1, the J gene TRBJ2-5; unclear D gene. CDR3 length: 12 amino acids. The V end lost 5 bases, the J end lost 5 bases, and 9 bases lay between the germline ends. Germline CDR1 and CDR2: MNHNS and SASEGT. CDR3 amino acids: CASSSLYETQYF. CDR3 coding DNA: TGTGCCAGCAGTTCCCTATACGAGACCCAGTACTTC.

This clonotype was picked up many times. V usage is TRBV29-1 and J usage is TRBJ1-2; the match to TRBD1 covers 10 bases. This CDR3 has 13 amino acids. V gave up 4 bases and J gave up 5 bases; unmatched junction bases: 4. Germline lookup yields CDR1 SQVTM and CDR2 ANQGSEA. DNA of the CDR3: TGCAGCGTTGGGATGGGACAGGGGTATGGCTACACCTTC. Translation: CSVGMGQGYGYTF.

J is TRBJ2-7 and V is TRBV10-3; perhaps TRBD2 as D (6 bases). This CDR3 comprises 13 residues. Between the trimmed V and J ends, which lost 6 bases and 7 bases, there was a span of 16 bases. The V gene's germline CDR1 is ENHRY and CDR2 SYGVKD. The chain's CDR3 is CAIRPEVAGEQYF. CDR3 DNA: TGTGCCATCAGACCAGAGGTGGCGGGAGAGCAGTACTTC.

This clonotype was counted at least ten times. V is TRBV4-1 and J is TRBJ2-7, with TRBD1 identical over 7 bases. Losses at the gene ends were 1 base for V and 2 bases for J; bases not matched to a gene: 8. Germline values: CDR1 MGHRA, CDR2 YSYEKL. The CDR3 is 16 residues long. The CDR3 region is CASSQGADRATYEQYF. The CDR3 DNA sequence: TGCGCCAGCAGCCAAGGGGCCGACAGGGCCACCTACGAGCAGTACTTC.

This clonotype was recorded at least ten times. The chain couples TRBV4-2 to TRBJ2-5, with no clear D. This CDR3 spans 16 amino acids. CDR1 is LGHNA and CDR2 is YNFKEQ in the germline V gene. V was pared by 0 bases and J by 2 bases, with 13 bases between. CDR3 region: CASSQEPIGNQETQYF. The CDR3 DNA reads as TGTGCCAGCAGCCAAGAGCCGATAGGGAATCAAGAGACCCAGTACTTC.

In this sample, this clonotype turned up many times. J is TRBJ1-1 and V is TRBV24-1; D might be TRBD1 (5 bases). Trimming took off 0 bases at V and 8 bases at J, with 9 bases between the two ends. This CDR3 spans 13 amino acids. The germline V gene has CDR1 KGHDR and CDR2 SFDVKD. Here the CDR3 DNA reads TGTGCCACCAGTGATTTGACTGGGGGAGAAGCTTTCTTT. Protein product: CATSDLTGGEAFF.

This clonotype showed up many times. The V and J genes are TRBV10-3 and TRBJ1-2, with unresolved D. V was cut by 2 bases and J by 7 bases, with 11 bases left in between. This CDR3 has 13 residues. CDR1 ENHRY and CDR2 SYGVKD come from the germline V gene. CDR3 protein: CAISETQRSGYTF. CDR3 in DNA: TGTGCCATCAGTGAGACCCAGAGGTCTGGCTACACCTTC.

This clonotype was counted ten times or more. The J gene is TRBJ1-6, the V gene TRBV7-2, with 8 bases that match TRBD1. V dropped 5 bases and J dropped 8; count of bases not matched to a gene: 14. CDR3 size: 17 residues. Germline CDR1 and CDR2: SGHTA and FQGNSA. DNA of the CDR3: TGTGCCAGCAGCCCACGACCCCGGGGACAGGTTCATTCACCCCTCCACTTT. This gives the protein CASSPRPRGQVHSPLHF.

Ten or more counts support this clonotype. The V and J genes are TRBV2 and TRBJ2-7; the D gene could be TRBD1 or TRBD2 (5 bases each). Between the trimmed V and J ends, which lost 7 bases and 3 bases, there was a span of 13 bases. Germline V gene data show CDR1 as SNHLY and CDR2 as FYNNEI. The CDR3 contains 13 residues. The CDR3 loop reads CASTWGSLYEQYF. Written as DNA, the CDR3 is TGTGCCAGCACCTGGGGGAGCCTCTACGAGCAGTACTTC.

This clonotype was detected many times. V is TRBV4-1 and J is TRBJ1-2; maybe TRBD1 (6 bases). The CDR3 consists of 15 residues. Between the trimmed V and J ends, which lost 4 bases and 3 bases, there was a span of 15 bases. Germline CDR1 reads MGHRA; CDR2 reads YSYEKL. The CDR3 sequence: CASSPLQGPDYGYTF. The CDR3 DNA reads TGCGCCAGCAGCCCGCTACAGGGTCCCGACTATGGCTACACCTTC.

This clonotype was observed many times. The V call is TRBV7-6, the J call TRBJ2-5; a possible D gene is TRBD1 (5 bases). CDR3 length: 14 amino acids. The germline gives CDR1 SGHVS, CDR2 FNYEAQ. Between the trimmed V and J ends, which lost 5 bases and 5 bases, there was a span of 15 bases. This CDR3 reads CASSPYRSEETQYF. For the CDR3, the DNA is TGTGCCAGCAGCCCGTACAGGTCCGAGGAGACCCAGTACTTC.

This clonotype was recorded many times. V usage is TRBV19 and J usage is TRBJ1-3; maybe TRBD1 (5 bases). Germline assignment: CDR1 LNHDA and CDR2 SQIVND (reference sequence). The CDR3 length is 14 residues. V lost 7 bases and J 3 bases, leaving 13 bases between the germline ends. CDR3 sequence reads: CASTRWGVGNTIYF. Written as DNA, the CDR3 is TGTGCCAGTACCAGGTGGGGGGTTGGAAACACCATATATTTT. The whole variable domain, remainder taken from reference TRBV19 and TRBJ1-3, is DGGITQSPKYLFRKEGQNVTLSCEQNLNHDAMYWYRQDPGQGLRLIYYSQIVNDFQKGDIAEGYSVSREKKESFPLTVTSAQKNPTAFYLCASTRWGVGNTIYFGEGSWLTVV.

This clonotype was found many times. The rearrangement joins TRBV7-3 to TRBJ2-7, with D perhaps TRBD1 (6 bases). This CDR3 spans 13 amino acids. Germline CDR1 and CDR2: SGHTA and FQGTGA. Trimming stripped 1 base from V and 5 bases from J, with 9 bases between. CDR3 DNA sequence: TGTGCCAGCAGCTTAAGCAACAGGGACGAGCAGTACTTC. It codes for CASSLSNRDEQYF.

This clonotype was seen repeatedly, ten times or more. The chain recombines TRBV6-1 with TRBJ1-5, with 9 positions matching TRBD1. CDR1 MNHNS and CDR2 SASEGT come from the germline V gene. After removal of 7 bases from V and 4 bases from J, the junction contained 8 bases not matched to a gene. The CDR3 extends over 15 amino acids. CDR3 in amino acids: CASKRDREGNQPQHF. CDR3 coding DNA: TGTGCCAGCAAACGGGACAGGGAAGGAAATCAGCCCCAGCATTTT.

This clonotype was detected many times. J is TRBJ1-1 and V is TRBV6-1; 7 bases are shared with TRBD1. Germline CDR1 and CDR2: MNHNS and SASEGT. V was pared by 6 bases and J by 0 bases, with 4 bases of the junction left unmatched. This CDR3 has 14 amino acids. The CDR3 region is CASSNRGMNTEAFF. The CDR3 DNA sequence: TGTGCCAGCAGCAACAGGGGAATGAACACTGAAGCTTTCTTT.

The V call is TRBV28, the J call TRBJ1-1; no definite D call. CDR1 is MDHEN and CDR2 is SYDVKM in the germline V gene. Trimming shortened V by 2 bases and J by 4 bases, and 14 bases separated the two germline ends. This CDR3 is 15 amino acids long. The CDR3 DNA sequence: TGTGCCAGCAGTTTAGGTCGGGGTTTTGGCACTGAAGCTTTCTTT. Its protein is CASSLGRGFGTEAFF.

This clonotype showed up many times. The V call is TRBV28, the J call TRBJ2-7; 9 bases map to TRBD1. There are 16 residues in the CDR3. V gave up 2 bases and J gave up 7 bases; unmatched junction bases: 12. Germline V gene data show CDR1 as MDHEN and CDR2 as SYDVKM. The chain's CDR3 is CASSLIGTGSLREQYF. CDR3 sequence (DNA): TGTGCCAGCAGTTTAATTGGGACAGGGAGCCTTCGGGAGCAGTACTTC.

This clonotype was counted at least ten times. V and J are TRBV20-1 and TRBJ1-1, with D hard to call. The CDR3 consists of 14 residues. V lost 3 bases, J lost 5 bases, and 16 bases lay in between. Looked up from germline, CDR1 is DFQATT and CDR2 is SNEGSKA (reference sequence). The CDR3 nucleotides are TGCAGTGCTAGCCGTCCGGGCCCGGCTACTGAAGCTTTCTTT. It yields the protein CSASRPGPATEAFF.

This clonotype has more than one count but fewer than ten. A much larger clone differs by one base, so this may be a read error. This chain connects TRBV5-1 to TRBJ2-7; D gene ambiguous. CDR3 length equals 12 residues. Trimming stripped 6 bases from V and 7 bases from J, with 14 bases between. CDR1 is SGHRS and CDR2 is YFSETQ in the germline V gene. CDR3 sequence (DNA): TGCGCCAGCATCTCGGCGTCGACAGAGCAGTACTTC. Encoded protein: CASISASTEQYF.

This clonotype has a count of ten or more. The chain has TRBV7-2 and TRBJ1-5; the D gene is possibly TRBD1 (6 bases). Germline assignment: CDR1 SGHTA and CDR2 FQGNSA. V was clipped by 1 base and J by 3 bases, with 13 bases between them. This CDR3 has 16 residues. For the CDR3, the DNA is TGTGCCAGCAGCTTAGTCGCAGGGGCTACCAATCAGCCCCAGCATTTT. Amino acid sequence: CASSLVAGATNQPQHF.

This clonotype was seen ten or more times. This chain joins TRBV6-1 and TRBJ2-7; D is uncertain. This CDR3 has 14 amino acids. CDR1 and CDR2 (germline): MNHNS, SASEGT. The V and J ends lost 0 bases and 2 bases respectively, with 8 bases between them. The CDR3 spells CASSEAGRTYEQYF. The CDR3 coding sequence is TGTGCCAGCAGTGAAGCGGGCAGGACCTACGAGCAGTACTTC.

This clonotype appeared many times. The chain joins TRBV12-3 or TRBV12-4 to TRBJ2-4; 10 bases map to TRBD2. The CDR3 runs to 15 residues. After removal of 3 bases from V and 8 bases from J, the junction contained 7 bases not matched to a gene. CDR3 in DNA: TGTGCCAGCAGTTTTGAGCGGGGGGGCCAAGACATTCAGTACTTC. It translates to CASSFERGGQDIQYF.